The 10 T cell receptor beta chains below come from one sample, sequenced in a study of blood T cell repertoires in COVID-19. Profiling relied on immunoSEQ multiplex PCR, and the TCRdb table lists in-frame clones only, not all of them. Among 110,000 or so clones listed, roughly four fifths were seen once. The source material was peripheral blood. The receptors originated from a man in his forties or fifties with acute or convalescent COVID-19.

The chain employs TRBV27 and TRBJ2-7, with D perhaps TRBD2 (6 bases). Germline V gene sequence: CDR1 MNHEY, CDR2 SMNVEV (reference sequence). This CDR3 comprises 13 residues. Trimming stripped 3 bases from V and 3 bases from J, with 9 bases between. The CDR3: CASSFQGGYEQYF. As DNA, the CDR3 is TGTGCCAGCAGTTTTCAGGGAGGCTACGAGCAGTACTTC.

This clone was detected only a few times. The chain is built from TRBV7-9 and TRBJ2-7, with D possibly being TRBD2 (6 bases). Germline V lookup: CDR1 SEHNR, CDR2 FQNEAQ (reference sequence). Between the trimmed V and J ends, which lost 7 bases and 0 bases, there was a span of 13 bases. This CDR3 is 14 amino acids long. The CDR3 sequence is CASTTWRDSYEQYF. CDR3 bases: TGTGCCAGCACGACCTGGAGGGACTCCTACGAGCAGTACTTC. Full variable domain (rest looked up from reference TRBV7-9 and TRBJ2-7): DTGVSQNPRHKITKRGQNVTFRCDPISEHNRLYWYRQTLGQGPEFLTYFQNEAQLEKSRLLSDRFSAERPKGSFSTLEIQRTEQGDSAMYLCASTTWRDSYEQYFGPGTRLTVT.

The CDR3 here is CASSFMRYRDRGYEQYF. The CDR3 nucleotides read TGTGCCAGCAGTTTTATGAGATACCGGGACAGGGGGTACGAGCAGTACTTC. This chain links TRBV27 with TRBJ2-7; 11 positions agree with TRBD1. V gave up 3 bases and J gave up 4 bases; unmatched junction bases: 11. The CDR3 is 17 residues long. In germline, CDR1 is MNHEY, CDR2 SMNVEV (reference sequence).

This clone has just a few counts. CDR3 in amino acids: CASSPRRASFDTQYF. As DNA, the CDR3 is TGCGCCAGCAGCCCTCGGAGGGCCTCCTTTGATACGCAGTATTTT. The rearrangement joins TRBV4-1 to TRBJ2-3; D might be TRBD2 (6 bases). Trimming left V 4 bases short and J 6 bases short, with 17 bases between. The germline V gene encodes CDR1 MGHRA and CDR2 YSYEKL. The CDR3 length is 15 residues.

The CDR3 loop reads CASSLKTADTQYF. The CDR3 DNA is TGTGCCAGCAGCCTAAAGACTGCAGATACGCAGTATTTT. V usage is TRBV7-3 and J usage is TRBJ2-3; D unclear. Between the trimmed V and J ends, which lost 5 bases and 4 bases, there was a span of 10 bases. CDR3 length: 13 residues. Germline V gene sequence: CDR1 SGHTA, CDR2 FQGTGA.

The V gene is TRBV7-2, the J gene TRBJ2-1; 7 nucleotides match TRBD2. The junction had 9 bases not matched to a gene; V was cut back by 0 bases and J by 16 bases. Germline CDR1 reads SGHTA; CDR2 reads FQGNSA. The CDR3 spans 13 residues. In DNA, the CDR3 is TGTGCCAGCAGCTTAGCGCGGGAGTATGGGAATTTCTTC. This gives the protein CASSLAREYGNFF.

This chain's CDR3 is CASSESTAYPNEWFGAFF. The CDR3 DNA reads as TGCGCCAGCAGTGAGTCCACAGCATACCCTAACGAATGGTTTGGGGCTTTCTTT. J is TRBJ1-1 and V is TRBV10-2; unclear D gene. Trimming removed 0 bases from V and 11 bases from J, with 28 bases in between. CDR3 length: 18 amino acids. The germline V gene has CDR1 WSHSY and CDR2 SAAADI.

V gene TRBV4-1 combines with J gene TRBJ2-1; 10 positions agree with TRBD2. Germline values: CDR1 MGHRA, CDR2 YSYEKL. The junction had 17 bases not matched to a gene; V was cut back by 0 bases and J by 0 bases. This CDR3 comprises 22 residues. The CDR3 nucleotides read TGCGCCAGCAGCCAAGAATGGCGTAGGGGACTAGCGCAATCCCCCTCCTACAATGAGCAGTTCTTC. It translates to CASSQEWRRGLAQSPSYNEQFF.

The rearrangement uses TRBV5-6 and TRBJ2-1; 9 nucleotides align to TRBD2. The CDR3 is 14 amino acids. Germline CDR1 SGHDT, CDR2 YYEEEE. Trimming cost V 3 bases and J 7 bases; bases outside gene matches: 5. The CDR3 sequence: CASSWREGRNEQFF. CDR3 coding DNA: TGTGCCAGCAGCTGGCGGGAGGGCCGAAATGAGCAGTTCTTC.

This clone occurred a few times. This chain joins TRBV29-1 and TRBJ1-2, with 10 bases lining up with TRBD1. The CDR3 is 13 residues long. CDR1 is SQVTM, CDR2 ANQGSEA, per germline. V lost 8 bases to trimming and J lost 5 bases; unmatched junction nucleotides: 8. The CDR3 DNA is TGCAGCATAAAAGTGGGACAGGGGTATGGCTACACCTTC. Its protein product is CSIKVGQGYGYTF.